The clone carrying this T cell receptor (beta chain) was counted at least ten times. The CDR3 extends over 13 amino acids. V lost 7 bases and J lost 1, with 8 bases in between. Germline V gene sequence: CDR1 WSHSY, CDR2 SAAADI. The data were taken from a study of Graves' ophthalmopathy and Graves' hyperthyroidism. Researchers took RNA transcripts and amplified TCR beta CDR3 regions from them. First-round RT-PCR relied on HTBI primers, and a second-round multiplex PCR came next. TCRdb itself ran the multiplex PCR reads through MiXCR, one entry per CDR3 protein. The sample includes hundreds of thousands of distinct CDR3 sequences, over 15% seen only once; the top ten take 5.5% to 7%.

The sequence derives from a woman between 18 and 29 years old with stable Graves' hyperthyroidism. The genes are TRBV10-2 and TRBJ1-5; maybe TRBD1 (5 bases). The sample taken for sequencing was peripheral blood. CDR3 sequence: CASTGGSNQPQHF. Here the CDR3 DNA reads TGCGCCAGCACGGGGGGGAGCAATCAGCCCCAGCATTTT.